Following are 18 T cell receptor beta chains from one sample sequenced in a study of blood T cell repertoires in COVID-19. Method: immunoSEQ multiplex PCR; TCRdb's copy keeps in-frame clones and lacks some. The sample carries some 130,000 clones, about 85% recorded once. Material for sequencing was peripheral blood. These receptor sequences come from an elderly man with acute or convalescent COVID-19.

The rearrangement links TRBV29-1 to TRBJ2-2, with 9 bases that match TRBD1. The CDR3 runs to 13 residues. V lost 4 bases, J lost 4 bases, and 1 base stayed unmatched. Germline V gene data show CDR1 as SQVTM and CDR2 as ANQGSEA. This chain's CDR3 is CSVGTGATGELFF. The CDR3 region has the DNA TGCAGCGTTGGGACAGGGGCCACCGGGGAGCTGTTTTTT.

The chain uses TRBV3-1 (or the pseudogene TRBV3-2) and TRBJ2-1, with 7 bases matching TRBD2. This CDR3 contains 13 residues. Per the germline V gene, CDR1 is LGHDT and CDR2 is YNNKEL (reference sequence). Trimming cost V 0 bases and J 15 bases; bases outside gene matches: 8. CDR3 region: CASSQEPRGEWFF. CDR3 DNA: TGTGCCAGCAGCCAAGAGCCTCGGGGGGAATGGTTCTTC.

The chain recombines TRBV3-1 (or the pseudogene TRBV3-2) with TRBJ2-7, with D tentatively TRBD1 (6 bases). Germline V gene sequence: CDR1 LGHDT, CDR2 YNNKEL (reference sequence). The length of the CDR3 is 15 residues. V lost 5 bases, J lost 3 bases, and 17 bases lay in between. The chain's CDR3 is CASSSTGIGVYEQYF. Here the CDR3 DNA reads TGTGCCAGCAGCAGTACAGGGATAGGAGTCTACGAGCAGTACTTC.

J is TRBJ2-2 and V is TRBV7-3; 7 nucleotides align to TRBD1. Germline V gene lookup returns CDR1 SGHTA and CDR2 FQGTGA. Germline trimming cut 5 bases from V and 5 bases from J; bases unmatched to any gene: 2. This CDR3 has 13 residues. The CDR3 loop reads CASSQTGTGELFF. The CDR3 DNA sequence: TGTGCCAGCAGCCAGACAGGGACCGGGGAGCTGTTTTTT. Full variable domain (outside the CDR3, taken from reference TRBV7-3 and TRBJ2-2): GAGVSQTPSNKVTEKGKYVELRCDPISGHTALYWYRQSLGQGPEFLIYFQGTGAADDSGLPNDRFFAVRPEGSVSTLKIQRTERGDSAVYLCASSQTGTGELFFGEGSRLTVL.

The gene calls are TRBV6-5 and TRBJ1-2; D remains unclear. Trimming left V 5 bases short and J 8 bases short, with 15 bases between. Per the germline V gene, CDR1 is MNHEY and CDR2 is SVGAGI. The CDR3 loop spans 13 amino acids. CDR3 nucleotides: TGTGCCAGCAGTCACCTTACCTCGGGGGGCTACACCTTC. Its translation is CASSHLTSGGYTF.

This rearrangement joins TRBV19 to TRBJ1-2; 7 nucleotides match TRBD1. Germline V gives CDR1 LNHDA, CDR2 SQIVND (reference sequence). V gave up 4 bases and J gave up 4 bases; unmatched junction bases: 3. The CDR3 contains 13 residues. CDR3 nucleotide sequence: TGTGCCAGTAGTAAGGGACAGCTCTATGGCTACACCTTC. Its translation is CASSKGQLYGYTF.

This chain links TRBV7-9 with TRBJ1-5; D is unclear. The germline V gene encodes CDR1 SEHNR and CDR2 FQNEAQ (reference sequence). This CDR3 is built from 17 residues. Trimming removed 4 bases at V and 0 bases at J, with 16 bases between. The CDR3 reads CASSSLEVQYSNQPQHF. The CDR3 coding sequence is TGTGCCAGCAGCTCCCTTGAGGTGCAATATAGCAATCAGCCCCAGCATTTT.

The V call is TRBV6-2 or TRBV6-3, the J call TRBJ2-1; D not certain. The germline V and J ends were trimmed by 2 bases and 5 bases, with 10 bases remaining between them. The CDR3 is 14 amino acids. CDR1 is MNHEY, CDR2 SVGEGT, per germline. Here the CDR3 DNA reads TGTGCCAGCAGTTACAGGCAGGTAAACAATGAGCAGTTCTTC. It encodes CASSYRQVNNEQFF.

The V gene is TRBV11-2, the J gene TRBJ1-2, with 11 bases that match TRBD1. Germline assignment: CDR1 SGHAT and CDR2 FQNNGV. CDR3 length: 14 residues. Germline trimming cut 3 bases from V and 5 bases from J; bases unmatched to any gene: 2. The CDR3 sequence is CASSLDRGLYGYTF. CDR3 bases: TGTGCCAGCAGCTTGGACAGGGGGCTTTATGGCTACACCTTC.

The V gene is TRBV11-2, the J gene TRBJ2-5; 8 nucleotides align to TRBD1. Germline CDR1 is SGHAT and CDR2 is FQNNGV. The CDR3 has 13 amino acids. V shed 5 bases, J shed 5 bases, and the junction held 4 bases outside the gene matches. The CDR3 bases are TGTGCCAGCAGCGGTACAGGGGGTGAGACCCAGTACTTC. It translates to CASSGTGGETQYF.

A few counts support this clone. The chain has TRBV15 and TRBJ2-2; D is possibly TRBD2 (5 bases). This CDR3 is built from 14 residues. Per germline, CDR1 LNHNV and CDR2 YYDKDF (reference sequence). Trimming removed 0 bases from V and 7 bases from J, with 9 bases in between. The CDR3 sequence is CATSRDRGSGELFF. CDR3 DNA sequence: TGTGCCACCAGCAGAGATCGAGGGAGCGGGGAGCTGTTTTTT.

The V and J genes are TRBV7-8 and TRBJ2-3; TRBD1 aligns across 7 bases. V was pared by 4 bases and J by 3 bases, with 7 bases of the junction left unmatched. Germline V lookup: CDR1 SGHVS, CDR2 FQNEAQ. The CDR3 runs to 15 residues. Written as DNA, the CDR3 is TGTGCCAGCAGCTCTCCGGGACAGAAAACAGATACGCAGTATTTT. It translates to CASSSPGQKTDTQYF.

The V gene is TRBV23-1, the J gene TRBJ2-4; TRBD2 matches at 12 bases. TRBV23-1 is annotated as an ORF whose role is uncertain. This CDR3 is 20 amino acids long. V dropped 3 bases and J dropped 2; count of bases not matched to a gene: 14. CDR3 residues: CASSQHTSGGTPRTKNIQYF. The CDR3 DNA is TGCGCCAGCAGTCAGCATACTAGCGGGGGGACCCCCAGGACCAAAAACATTCAGTACTTC.

Written as DNA, the CDR3 is TGTGCCAGCAGCCAAGAGGGCGGGGGATGGACTGAAGCTTTCTTT. Protein: CASSQEGGGWTEAFF. The rearrangement links TRBV3-1 (or the pseudogene TRBV3-2) to TRBJ1-1, with D possibly TRBD1 on 5 matching bases. The CDR3 is made up of 15 amino acids. Deletions cut 0 bases from V and 5 bases from J, with 13 bases between. Looked up from germline, CDR1 is LGHDT and CDR2 is YNNKEL (reference sequence).

The chain recombines TRBV11-3 with TRBJ2-1, with D maybe TRBD2 (6 bases). The V gene's germline CDR1 is SGHNT and CDR2 YENEEA. The CDR3 sequence is 14 residues long. Trimming took 4 bases from V and 9 from J, leaving 16 bases between them. CDR3 sequence reads: CASSSGTAVGEQFF. The CDR3 region has the DNA TGTGCCAGCAGCTCGGGGACTGCTGTGGGTGAGCAGTTCTTC.

This chain links TRBV14 with TRBJ2-7; D is possibly TRBD2 (6 bases). The CDR3 loop spans 13 amino acids. Germline V gene lookup returns CDR1 SGHDN and CDR2 FVKESK. V gave up 1 base and J gave up 6 bases, with 10 bases separating them. The CDR3 DNA sequence: TGTGCCAGCAGCCAAGGGGCTAGCGCCGAGCAGTACTTC. It is translated as CASSQGASAEQYF.

The gene calls are TRBV27 and TRBJ1-5; 7 bases are shared with TRBD1. From germline, CDR1 is MNHEY and CDR2 SMNVEV (reference sequence). This CDR3 is 16 amino acids long. V lost 2 bases, J lost 5 bases, and 9 bases stayed unmatched. CDR3: CASSLVWLGGYQPQHF. The CDR3 nucleotides are TGTGCCAGCAGTTTAGTTTGGTTAGGGGGCTATCAGCCCCAGCATTTT.

J is TRBJ1-1 and V is TRBV29-1; D is ambiguous. Trimming cost V 4 bases and J 5 bases, with 11 bases left between them. In germline, CDR1 is SQVTM, CDR2 ANQGSEA. CDR3 length: 12 amino acids. The CDR3 loop reads CSVVDSSTEAFF. Written as DNA, the CDR3 is TGCAGCGTTGTCGACTCCAGTACTGAAGCTTTCTTT.